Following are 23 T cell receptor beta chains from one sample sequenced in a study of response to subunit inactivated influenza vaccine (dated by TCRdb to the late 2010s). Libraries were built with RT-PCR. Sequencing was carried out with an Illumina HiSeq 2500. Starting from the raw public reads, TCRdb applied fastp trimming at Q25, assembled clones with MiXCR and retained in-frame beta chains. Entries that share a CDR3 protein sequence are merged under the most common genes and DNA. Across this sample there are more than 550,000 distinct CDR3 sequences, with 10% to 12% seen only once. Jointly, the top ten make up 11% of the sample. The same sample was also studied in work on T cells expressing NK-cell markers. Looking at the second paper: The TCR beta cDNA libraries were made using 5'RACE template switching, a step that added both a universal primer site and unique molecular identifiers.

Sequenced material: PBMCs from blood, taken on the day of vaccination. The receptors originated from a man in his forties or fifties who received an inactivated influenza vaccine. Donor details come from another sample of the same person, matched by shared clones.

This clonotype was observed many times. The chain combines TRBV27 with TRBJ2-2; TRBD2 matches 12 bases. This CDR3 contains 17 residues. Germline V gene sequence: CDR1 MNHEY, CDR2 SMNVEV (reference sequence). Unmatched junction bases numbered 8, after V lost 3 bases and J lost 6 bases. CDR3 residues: CASSFLASGRAPGELFF. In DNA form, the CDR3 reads TGTGCCAGCAGTTTCCTCGCTAGCGGGAGGGCCCCCGGGGAGCTGTTTTTT.

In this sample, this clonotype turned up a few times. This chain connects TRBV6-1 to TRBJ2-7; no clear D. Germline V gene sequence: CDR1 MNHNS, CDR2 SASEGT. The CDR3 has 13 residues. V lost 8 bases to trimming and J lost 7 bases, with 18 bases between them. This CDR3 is CASREGWAGEQYF. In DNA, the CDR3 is TGTGCCAGCCGCGAAGGTTGGGCTGGGGAGCAGTACTTC.

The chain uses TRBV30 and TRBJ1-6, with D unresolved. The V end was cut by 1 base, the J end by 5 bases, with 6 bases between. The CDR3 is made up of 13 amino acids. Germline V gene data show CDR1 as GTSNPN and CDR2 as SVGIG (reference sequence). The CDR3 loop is CAWSGQDNSPLHF. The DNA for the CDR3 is TGTGCCTGGAGTGGACAAGATAATTCACCCCTCCACTTT.

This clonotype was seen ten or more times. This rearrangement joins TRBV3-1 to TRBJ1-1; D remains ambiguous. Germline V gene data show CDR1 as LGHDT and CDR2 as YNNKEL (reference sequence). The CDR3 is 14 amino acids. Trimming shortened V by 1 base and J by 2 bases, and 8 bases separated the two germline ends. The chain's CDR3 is CASSQGIANTEAFF. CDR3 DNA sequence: TGTGCCAGCAGCCAAGGAATCGCAAACACTGAAGCTTTCTTT. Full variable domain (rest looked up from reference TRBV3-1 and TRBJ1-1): DTAVSQTPKYLVTQMGNDKSIKCEQNLGHDTMYWYKQDSKKFLKIMFSYNNKELIINETVPNRFSPKSPDKAHLNLHINSLELGDSAVYFCASSQGIANTEAFFGQGTRLTVV.

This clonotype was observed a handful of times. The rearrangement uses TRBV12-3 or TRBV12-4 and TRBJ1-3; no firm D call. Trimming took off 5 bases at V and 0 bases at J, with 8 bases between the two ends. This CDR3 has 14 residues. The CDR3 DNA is TGTGCCAGCAGTGACTCATTCTCTGGAAACACCATATATTTT. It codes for CASSDSFSGNTIYF.

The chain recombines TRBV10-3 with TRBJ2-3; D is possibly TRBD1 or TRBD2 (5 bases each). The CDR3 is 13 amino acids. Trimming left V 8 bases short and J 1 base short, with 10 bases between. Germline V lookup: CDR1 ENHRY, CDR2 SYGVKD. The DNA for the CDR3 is TGTGCCATCTCCCTGGGGGGCACAGATACGCAGTATTTT. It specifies CAISLGGTDTQYF.

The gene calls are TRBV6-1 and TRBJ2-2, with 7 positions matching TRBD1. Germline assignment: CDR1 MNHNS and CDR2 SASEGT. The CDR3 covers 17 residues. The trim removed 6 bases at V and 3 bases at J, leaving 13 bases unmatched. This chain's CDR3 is CASSPDRDSLYTGELFF. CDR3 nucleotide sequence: TGTGCCAGCAGCCCAGACCGGGACAGCCTCTACACCGGGGAGCTGTTTTTT.

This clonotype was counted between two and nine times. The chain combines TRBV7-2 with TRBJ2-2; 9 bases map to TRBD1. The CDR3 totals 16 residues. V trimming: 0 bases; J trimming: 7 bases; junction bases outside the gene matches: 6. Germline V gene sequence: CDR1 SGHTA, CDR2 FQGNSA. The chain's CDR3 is CASSLADRGINGELFF. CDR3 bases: TGTGCCAGCAGCTTAGCGGACAGGGGAATTAACGGGGAGCTGTTTTTT.

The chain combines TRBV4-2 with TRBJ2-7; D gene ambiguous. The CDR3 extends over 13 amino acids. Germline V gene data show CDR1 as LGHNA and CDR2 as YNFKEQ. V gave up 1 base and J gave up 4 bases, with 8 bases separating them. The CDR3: CASSQGAGYEQYF. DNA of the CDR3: TGTGCCAGCAGCCAAGGGGCAGGTTACGAGCAGTACTTC.

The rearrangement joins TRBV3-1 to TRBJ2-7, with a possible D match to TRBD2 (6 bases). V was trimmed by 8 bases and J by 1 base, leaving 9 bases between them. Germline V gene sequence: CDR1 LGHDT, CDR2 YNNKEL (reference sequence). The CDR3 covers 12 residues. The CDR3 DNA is TGTGCCAGCGGGACTGTTTCCTACGAGCAGTACTTC. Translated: CASGTVSYEQYF.

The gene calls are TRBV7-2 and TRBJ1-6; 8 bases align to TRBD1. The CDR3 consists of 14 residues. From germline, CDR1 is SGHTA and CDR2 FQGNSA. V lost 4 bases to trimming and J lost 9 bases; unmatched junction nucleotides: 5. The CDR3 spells CASSYDRGSSPLHF. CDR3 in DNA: TGTGCCAGCAGCTACGACAGGGGTAGTTCACCCCTCCACTTT.

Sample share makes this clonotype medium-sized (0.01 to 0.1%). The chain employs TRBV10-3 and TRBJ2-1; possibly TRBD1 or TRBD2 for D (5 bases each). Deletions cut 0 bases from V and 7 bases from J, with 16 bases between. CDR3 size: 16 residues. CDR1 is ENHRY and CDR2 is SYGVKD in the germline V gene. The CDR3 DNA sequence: TGTGCCATCAGTGAGTCGACTGGGGGAATGGGGAATGAGCAGTTCTTC. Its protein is CAISESTGGMGNEQFF.

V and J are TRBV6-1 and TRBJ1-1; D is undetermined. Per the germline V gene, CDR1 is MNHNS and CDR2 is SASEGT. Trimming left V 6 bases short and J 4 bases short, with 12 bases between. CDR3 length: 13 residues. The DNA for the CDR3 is TGTGCCAGCAGACGCCCCTCCAGCACTGAAGCTTTCTTT. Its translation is CASRRPSSTEAFF.

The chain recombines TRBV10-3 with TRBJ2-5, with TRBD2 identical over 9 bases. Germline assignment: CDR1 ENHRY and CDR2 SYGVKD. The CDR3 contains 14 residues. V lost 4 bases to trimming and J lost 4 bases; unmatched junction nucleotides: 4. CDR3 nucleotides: TGTGCCATCAGTGTCGGGACTAGCCTAGAGACCCAGTACTTC. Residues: CAISVGTSLETQYF.

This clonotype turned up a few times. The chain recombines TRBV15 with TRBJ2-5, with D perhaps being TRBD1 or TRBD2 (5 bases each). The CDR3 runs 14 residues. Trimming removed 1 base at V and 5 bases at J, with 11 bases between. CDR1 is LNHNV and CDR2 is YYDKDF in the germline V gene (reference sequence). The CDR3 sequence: CATSRGDPWETQYF. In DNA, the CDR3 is TGTGCCACCAGCAGAGGGGACCCATGGGAGACCCAGTACTTC.

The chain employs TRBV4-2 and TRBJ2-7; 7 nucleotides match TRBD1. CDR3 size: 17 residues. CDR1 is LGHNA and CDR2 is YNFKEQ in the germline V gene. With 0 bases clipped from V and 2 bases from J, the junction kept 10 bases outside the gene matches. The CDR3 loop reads CASSQDEGAHNTYEQYF. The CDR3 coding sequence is TGTGCCAGCAGCCAAGATGAGGGGGCTCATAACACCTACGAGCAGTACTTC.

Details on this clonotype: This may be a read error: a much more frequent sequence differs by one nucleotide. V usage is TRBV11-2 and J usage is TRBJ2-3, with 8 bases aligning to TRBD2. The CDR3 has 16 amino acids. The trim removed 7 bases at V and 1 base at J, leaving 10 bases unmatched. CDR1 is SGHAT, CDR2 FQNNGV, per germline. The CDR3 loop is CASIALSGRGTDTQYF. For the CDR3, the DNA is TGTGCCAGCATCGCCCTAAGCGGGAGAGGCACAGATACGCAGTATTTT.

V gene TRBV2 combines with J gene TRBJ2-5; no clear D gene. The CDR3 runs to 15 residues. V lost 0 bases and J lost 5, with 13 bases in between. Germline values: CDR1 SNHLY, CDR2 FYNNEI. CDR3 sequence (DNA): TGTGCCAGCAGTGAAGCTTTAAGCAGACGGGAGACCCAGTACTTC. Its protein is CASSEALSRRETQYF. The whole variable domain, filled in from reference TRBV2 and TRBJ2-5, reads EPEVTQTPSHQVTQMGQEVILRCVPISNHLYFYWYRQILGQKVEFLVSFYNNEISEKSEIFDDQFSVERPDGSNFTLKIRSTKLEDSAMYFCASSEALSRRETQYFGPGTRLLVL.

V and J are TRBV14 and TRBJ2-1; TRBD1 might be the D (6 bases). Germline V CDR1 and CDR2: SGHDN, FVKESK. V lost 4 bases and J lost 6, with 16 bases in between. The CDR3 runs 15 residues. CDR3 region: CASSPQGIYSNEQFF. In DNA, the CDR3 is TGTGCCAGCAGCCCACAGGGCATCTACTCCAATGAGCAGTTCTTC.

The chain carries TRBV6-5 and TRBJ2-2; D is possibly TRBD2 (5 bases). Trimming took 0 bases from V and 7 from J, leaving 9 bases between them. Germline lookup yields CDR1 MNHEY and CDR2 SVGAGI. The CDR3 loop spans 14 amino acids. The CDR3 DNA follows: TGTGCCAGCAGTTACTCGGGCGGGCTCGGGGAGCTGTTTTTT. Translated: CASSYSGGLGELFF.

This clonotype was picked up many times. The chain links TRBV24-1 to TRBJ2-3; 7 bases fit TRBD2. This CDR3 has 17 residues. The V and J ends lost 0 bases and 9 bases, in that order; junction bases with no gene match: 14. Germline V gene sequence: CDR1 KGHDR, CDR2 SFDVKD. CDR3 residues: CATSDLDFGTTTRTQYF. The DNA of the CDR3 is TGTGCCACCAGTGATTTGGACTTCGGGACTACAACACGAACGCAGTATTTT.

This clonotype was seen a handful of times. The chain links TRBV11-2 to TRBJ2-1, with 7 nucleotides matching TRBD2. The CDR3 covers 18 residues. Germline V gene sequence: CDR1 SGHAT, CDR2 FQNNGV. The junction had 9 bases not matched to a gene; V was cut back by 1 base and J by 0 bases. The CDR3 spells CASSLVLSGGGSYNEQFF. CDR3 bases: TGTGCCAGCAGCTTAGTACTCTCCGGCGGGGGCTCCTACAATGAGCAGTTCTTC.

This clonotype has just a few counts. CDR3 sequence: CASSENQGAANTGELFF. The CDR3 DNA sequence: TGTGCCAGCAGCGAAAACCAGGGGGCGGCGAACACCGGGGAGCTGTTTTTT. The genes are TRBV7-9 and TRBJ2-2; 8 bases align to TRBD1. The V gene end was trimmed by 5 bases and the J gene end by 0 bases; junction bases not matched to a gene: 8. This CDR3 has 17 residues. Germline lookup yields CDR1 SEHNR and CDR2 FQNEAQ (reference sequence).